This TCR beta chain was captured by sequencing in a study of cytomegalovirus exposure and HLA in healthy donors (dated 2017 in TCRdb). Background on the whole study: An earlier analysis of several hundred of the donors reported about 250 Gb of sequence data and 120 million or so unique TCR beta sequences from around 200 million T cells. An early release that covered 640 HLA-typed donors contained around 300 gigabases of sequencing data and 65 million to 100 million unique TCR sequences. The genetic ancestry cluster associated with self-reported Caucasian donors included 81% of the roughly 400 genotyped donors. The aim of the study was to test whether cataloging public T cell receptors could identify signatures of past pathogen exposure. The study profiled the T cell repertoires of hundreds of subjects by immunosequencing and related them to cytomegalovirus serostatus. A separate validation cohort of approximately 130 different subjects was used in addition to the roughly 700-subject first cohort. To predict cytomegalovirus infection status, the study brought together high-throughput TCR immunosequencing, statistical association of individual TCRs with disease status, and machine learning. To study patterns of TCR occurrence, a later analysis re-analyzed previously published TCR beta repertoires from 500 to 850 donors and added high-resolution HLA genotyping. In the later analysis, no new phenotypic data were used to find candidate immune exposures; instead, reliance was placed on TCR beta sequences and their occurrence across donors. An earlier analysis of fewer than 750 of the donors used high-throughput TCR beta sequencing to judge whether each TCR beta V gene segment behaved as functional or pseudogenic. Donor age, sex, ethnicity and CMV serostatus were compiled together with the repertoire data. A later genetic analysis used genome-wide SNP genotypes for about 55% of the 666 donors, treating that subset as a discovery cohort. All discovery cohort repertoires had been generated using a single sequencing platform. HLA typing covered class I and class II loci at four-digit resolution. Typing coverage varied by locus: roughly 629-640 donors for A, B, C, DRB1 and DQB1; 500 to 550 for DQA1; about 570 for DPA1; approximately 450 for DPB1. Roughly 5 DR-DQ haplotypes were treated as single units for association and clustering because of strong linkage in the cohort. On average, roughly 250,000 unique TCR beta nucleotide sequences were sequenced per donor among some 420 genotyped donors of the cohort, with around 19% of those sequences being non-productive.

Reading from cysteine to phenylalanine, the CDR3 counts 14 amino acids. Left in the record is the CDR3 DNA by itself, 42 bases read in frame from the first base. Trimming at the junction amounts to 5 bases on V and 2 bases on J, and the germline ends lie 10 bases apart. Reading the germline V gene gives CDR1 MNHNS and CDR2 SASEGT. Library creation used the immunoSEQ multiplex PCR assay. For the multiplex PCR, a mixture combining 60 forward primers for TCR Vbeta segments and 13 reverse primers for TCR Jbeta segments was used. Amplification of the CDR3 region of rearranged TCR beta genes was performed with a multiplex PCR assay on genomic DNA. On the Illumina HiSeq System, the amplified TCR beta libraries were sequenced as 87-base-pair reads. The study's processing was this. A later analysis tallied around 82 million unique TCR beta chains across the approximately 670 repertoires, and approximately 12 million of those chains were shared by two or more donors. A nearest-neighbor algorithm error-corrected the raw reads and collapsed the reads into unique sequences, merging closely related sequences to remove PCR and sequencing errors. To assign V, D and J gene segments, CDR3 sequences were aligned to IMGT reference sequences. For a sequence to be retained, at least a six-nucleotide match to both a V gene segment and a J gene segment was required. A rearrangement counted as productive if the CDR3 had no stop codons and remained in frame with V and J, and every other rearrangement counted as non-productive. Following IMGT convention, CDR3 was defined as the stretch from the second conserved V-encoded cysteine up to the conserved J-encoded phenylalanine. The earlier analysis of fewer than 750 of the donors excluded sequences that lacked an unambiguous match to a single V gene segment. In an earlier analysis of about 590 of the donors, a V segment was called functional when productive rearrangements were above 56.7%, and segregating when the standard deviation between donors exceeded 5%. A statistical classification framework was developed to diagnose cytomegalovirus status using the catalog of TCR beta chain sequences. In a later analysis, V and J genes were assigned by comparing TCR nucleotide sequences against IMGT/GENE-DB human TR gene sequences. In a later analysis, CDR3 sequences and most-parsimonious VDJ recombination scenarios were assigned using the TCRdist pipeline. In a later analysis, each TCR beta chain was defined by its CDR3 amino acid sequence together with its V-gene family, and reads without a unique V-gene family were excluded. To address suspected cross-contamination and a sequencing artifact, a later analysis removed several hundred highly shared, low-generation-probability nucleotide sequences. In a later analysis, a clonal expansion index for each public chain was calculated from normalized within-repertoire ranks of inferred template counts. Generation probabilities in a later analysis came from a VDJ recombination model fitted to out-of-frame rearrangements, and those results were checked against IGoR. A later analysis scored TCR-TCR, TCR-HLA and TCR-CMV co-occurrence with hypergeometric tests, applying a repertoire-size bias correction to TCR pairs. A later analysis estimated false discovery rates by permuting HLA or CMV assignments 20 times. A later analysis grouped co-occurring TCRs with DBSCAN, adding TCRdist sequence similarity when clustering within HLA-allele-positive subsets. Repertoires with fewer than 30,000 or more than 120,000 public chains were left out of co-occurrence clustering, as were a handful of repertoires with anomalous nucleotide sharing. TCRdb holds this immuneACCESS table with in-frame rearrangements only. Some clones are missing; in checked studies, unresolved V genes explain under half, and the rest has no known cause. The V and J calls and clone size are taken from that table; D and trimming were inferred from the DNA. For this sample there are approximately 200,000 clones; more than 65% appear just once. Clones ranked in the top ten supply around 3.3% of the sample.

The full study reports these points: Roughly uniform sequencing depth across donors was assumed in presence/absence analyses, although this assumption may not hold. Most TCR sequences were seen in very few donors, while some public TCRs were found in many individuals. A cluster of highly shared sequence variants was judged likely to be a technical artifact of the sequencing pipeline. In the study, approximately 150 TCR beta chains were listed as associated with cytomegalovirus. According to a later analysis, most CMV-associated TCR beta chains appeared to be HLA-restricted, and the HLA associations seemed to be driven largely by CMV exposure. A further reported finding was that TCR beta sequences accurately predicted the HLA-A and HLA-B alleles for most subjects in the first cohort. When HLA alleles, especially DR and DQ, strongly co-occurred, TCR associations were difficult to assign to individual alleles. Specific HLA alleles were associated with over 15,000 TCR beta sequences at a false discovery rate of 0.05 in a later analysis. Three of the identified cytomegalovirus-associated TCR beta chains were confirmed in vitro to be specific for cytomegalovirus antigens. In this cohort, only TCR beta chains were sequenced, and detectable features were limited by the absence of alpha or paired-chain data. The only immune exposure information available for the cohort was CMV serostatus. Because HLA typing was missing for some donors at each locus, association tests included only the typed subset. In both the original and validation cohorts, the classifier was reported to diagnose cytomegalovirus status with high specificity and sensitivity. In a later analysis, TCR association rates were found to vary across HLA loci, with the most associated TCRs seen for DRB1 alleles and the fewest for HLA-C alleles. The authors suggested that the approach could potentially be extended to other disease states and immunological phenotypes. A later genetic analysis associated a missense DCLRE1C variant with V-gene and J-gene trimming of TCR beta chains, and an independent cohort replicated the association. Because counts were too low, some 17 rarely observed V segments, including chromosome 9 orphons, were excluded from the earlier analysis of several hundred of the donors. In an earlier analysis of more than 500 of the donors, most TCR beta V segments appeared in productive rearrangements about 90% or about 30% of the time, broadly matching IMGT annotations. Linkage disequilibrium might explain the correlated functional status among segregating V segments, but an unknown experimental factor could not be excluded. The 87-base-pair reads could not distinguish some IMGT-functional V segments, including TRBV6-2 and TRBV6-3, so those segments were excluded. According to a later analysis, parvovirus B19, influenza, CMV and Epstein-Barr virus appeared linked to several top co-occurrence clusters. In a later analysis, HLA-associated TCR beta chains showed more clonal expansion and lower generation probabilities than non-associated chains that were equally common. Compared with the roughly 710-donor mean, donors in an Asian-associated ancestry cluster had fewer N-insertions in productive TCRs, according to a later genetic analysis.

In regard to this clone: Its cognate antigen has yet to be identified. Base quality data are lacking; no much larger clone is found one base away.

In total, 500 to 700 healthy bone marrow donors made up the cohort. Cohort members were all nominally healthy when sampled, although unrecorded immune exposures were likely present. The donor was CMV seropositive and belonged to the group of some 290 seropositive cohort members. A peripheral blood sample was collected from each donor, and TCR beta sequencing was performed on peripheral blood mononuclear cells. The Qiagen DNeasy Blood Extraction Kit was used to extract genomic DNA from the blood cell samples. The sample was PBMCs. The receptor's source is a woman younger than 45 in good health and CMV-seropositive. This sequence uses TRBV6-1 and TRBJ2-1, and TRBD1 may be the D gene, going by 6 matching bases. The CDR3 region: CASSPRGAYNEQFF. The DNA sequence is TGTGCCAGCAGTCCCAGGGGAGCCTACAATGAGCAGTTCTTC.